This T cell receptor beta chain was identified during a study of PD-1 blockade in mismatch repair-deficient tumors. The method was immunoSEQ multiplex PCR; TCRdb's version includes in-frame clones alone and lacks a portion of them. There are about 15,000 clones in the sample; approximately 81% occur only once, and around 17% lies in the top ten. Germline CDR1 and CDR2: SEHNR and FQNEAQ (reference sequence). The CDR3 has 16 residues. V lost 5 bases and J lost 5; bases outside the gene matches: 10. Findings of the study overall: Tumor-resident clones, often absent from pretreatment blood, expanded after pembrolizumab and then contracted.

Points on this clone: Its cognate antigen is unknown.

PCR or immunohistochemistry showed mismatch repair deficiency in every enrolled patient. TCRs were sequenced from a few patients responding to pembrolizumab. This TCR derives from an adult with mismatch repair-deficient cancer. The material sequenced was PBMCs, taken before pembrolizumab treatment. The rearrangement joins TRBV7-9 to TRBJ2-3; 10 bases agree with TRBD2. The CDR3 DNA sequence: TGTGCCAGCAGCCAACCCTGGACTAGCGGAAGAGATACGCAGTATTTT. As protein: CASSQPWTSGRDTQYF.